Listed here are 14 T cell receptor beta chains from one sample, sequenced in a study of response to subunit inactivated influenza vaccine. TCRdb re-called the RT-PCR reads through MiXCR, storing one row per CDR3 protein. The sample lists a few hundred thousand distinct CDR3 sequences, about 15% seen once, with around 10% in the top ten. Sequences were derived from PBMCs from blood, sampled about 11 days after vaccination. Receptors originate from a man in his forties or fifties who received an inactivated influenza vaccine.

CDR3 sequence reads: CASSRLGQPEQYF. In DNA, the CDR3 is TGTGCCAGCAGCCGGTTGGGACAGCCCGAGCAGTACTTC. The rearrangement joins TRBV14 to TRBJ2-7, with 7 bases matching TRBD1. The CDR3 loop spans 13 amino acids. With 4 bases clipped from V and 6 bases from J, the junction kept 6 bases outside the gene matches. Germline V lookup: CDR1 SGHDN, CDR2 FVKESK.

This clonotype was counted a few times. This chain uses TRBV28 with TRBJ2-6; D ambiguous. CDR1 and CDR2 (germline): MDHEN, SYDVKM. The CDR3 covers 13 residues. Trimming took 2 bases from V and 4 from J, leaving 3 bases between them. CDR3 residues: CASSLEGANVLTF. The CDR3 DNA is TGTGCCAGCAGTTTAGAGGGGGCCAACGTCCTGACTTTC.

In its sample, this clonotype was seen a few times. V and J are TRBV6-2 or TRBV6-3 and TRBJ1-5; TRBD1 agrees at 7 bases. The V gene's germline CDR1 is MNHEY and CDR2 SVGEGT. Trimming cost V 6 bases and J 3 bases; bases outside gene matches: 11. This CDR3 comprises 16 residues. The CDR3 loop is CASRRLRQGANQPQHF. CDR3 DNA: TGTGCCAGCAGGCGATTAAGACAGGGCGCCAATCAGCCCCAGCATTTT.

The rearrangement uses TRBV28 and TRBJ1-2; no clear D gene. Germline V CDR1 and CDR2: MDHEN, SYDVKM. The V gene lost 10 bases and the J gene lost 8 bases, with 17 bases spanning the gap. The CDR3 loop spans 12 amino acids. The CDR3 loop is CATERLQEGYTF. The CDR3 DNA follows: TGTGCCACGGAACGCCTGCAGGAGGGCTACACCTTC.

This clonotype was counted between two and nine times. The chain joins TRBV6-2 or TRBV6-3 to TRBJ2-2; the match to TRBD1 covers 8 bases. The V gene end was trimmed by 6 bases and the J gene end by 5 bases; junction bases not matched to a gene: 8. CDR1 is MNHEY and CDR2 is SVGEGT in the germline V gene. The CDR3 runs to 15 residues. The CDR3: CASREDRDFTGELFF. The CDR3 DNA reads as TGTGCCAGCAGGGAGGACAGGGATTTTACCGGGGAGCTGTTTTTT.

This clonotype showed up many times. V usage is TRBV6-5 and J usage is TRBJ1-2; D perhaps matches TRBD1 (5 bases). The germline CDR1 and CDR2 sequences are MNHEY and SVGAGI. Trimming shortened V by 8 bases and J by 4 bases, and 14 bases separated the two germline ends. CDR3 size: 13 residues. DNA of the CDR3: TGTGCCAGCGGGACCCAGGGTACCTATGGCTACACCTTC. Translated, it gives CASGTQGTYGYTF.

This clonotype was seen many times. The J gene is TRBJ2-2, the V gene TRBV7-6; 11 bases map to TRBD1. Germline lookup yields CDR1 SGHVS and CDR2 FNYEAQ. With 0 bases clipped from V and 6 bases from J, the junction kept 3 bases outside the gene matches. CDR3 length: 16 amino acids. In nucleotides, the CDR3 is TGTGCCAGCAGCTTAGCGGCGGGACAGGGGGCCGGGGAGCTGTTTTTT. Amino acids: CASSLAAGQGAGELFF.

The sample holds a few counts of this clonotype. The V call is TRBV14, the J call TRBJ2-1; 8 nucleotides match TRBD1. Germline CDR1 is SGHDN and CDR2 is FVKESK. The CDR3 length is 15 residues. V trimming: 7 bases; J trimming: 1 base; junction bases outside the gene matches: 6. CDR3 DNA sequence: TGTGCCAGCAACCGAGGACAGGGTTCCTACAATGAGCAGTTCTTC. Translating it yields CASNRGQGSYNEQFF.

This sequence joins TRBV5-1 and TRBJ1-3, with D maybe TRBD1 (5 bases). Germline loops: CDR1 SGHRS, CDR2 YFSETQ. Trimming pared 4 bases from V and 2 bases from J, leaving 13 bases between. CDR3 length: 15 residues. Written as DNA, the CDR3 is TGCGCCAGCAGCCCCTGGGGGGGAACTGGAAACACCATATATTTT. Its protein is CASSPWGGTGNTIYF. The whole variable domain, remainder taken from reference TRBV5-1 and TRBJ1-3, is KAGVTQTPRYLIKTRGQQVTLSCSPISGHRSVSWYQQTPGQGLQFLFEYFSETQRNKGNFPGRFSGRQFSNSRSEMNVSTLELGDSALYLCASSPWGGTGNTIYFGEGSWLTVV.

The chain has TRBV9 and TRBJ1-5, with D perhaps matching TRBD1 (6 bases). The V end was cut by 0 bases, the J end by 6 bases, with 13 bases between. CDR3 length equals 15 residues. CDR1 SGDLS and CDR2 YYNGEE come from the germline V gene. Written as DNA, the CDR3 is TGTGCCAGCAGCGTAGACCTGGGGGCGGGTCAGCCCCAGCATTTT. Translation gives CASSVDLGAGQPQHF.

This clonotype showed up just a few times. The rearrangement joins TRBV21-1 to TRBJ1-1; the DNA was not used to check the table's D call, TRBD1. TRBV21-1 is listed as a pseudogene. The CDR3 spans 15 residues. CDR3 DNA sequence: TGTGCCAGCAGCACTATGACCCTGTGCAACACTGAAGCTTTCTTT. It encodes CASSTMTLCNTEAFF.

This clonotype was counted ten times or more. The rearrangement joins TRBV10-2 to TRBJ2-7, with TRBD1 matching over 7 bases. This CDR3 is 15 amino acids long. Looked up from germline, CDR1 is WSHSY and CDR2 is SAAADI. The V segment lost 6 bases and the J segment 2 bases; nucleotides outside the gene matches: 10. In DNA form, the CDR3 reads TGCGCCAGCAGCGCAGGAACAGGGGCGACCTACGAGCAGTACTTC. It codes for CASSAGTGATYEQYF.

This clonotype was detected only a few times. The V and J genes are TRBV10-3 and TRBJ1-3, with D unresolved. This CDR3 comprises 16 residues. The V gene's germline CDR1 is ENHRY and CDR2 SYGVKD. Trimming cost V 3 bases and J 0 bases, with 12 bases left between them. The CDR3 DNA sequence: TGTGCCATCAGTGAAGGCGGTTCGAGCTCTGGAAACACCATATATTTT. Translated: CAISEGGSSSGNTIYF.

This clonotype has a handful of counts. V usage is TRBV14 and J usage is TRBJ2-2; 9 nucleotides match TRBD1. The V gene's germline CDR1 is SGHDN and CDR2 FVKESK. The CDR3 spans 16 residues. J was trimmed by 5 bases and V by 1 base; bases with no gene match: 5. The CDR3 DNA sequence: TGTGCCAGCAGCCAAGTCTGGGACAGGGCAACCGGGGAGCTGTTTTTT. Its protein is CASSQVWDRATGELFF.